The 21 T cell receptor beta chains below were found in one sample sequenced in a study of tumor-infiltrating lymphocytes in primary liver carcinoma. Production of TCR beta cDNA used roughly 0.55 ug total RNA together with a constant-region primer. Modified slightly, ARM-PCR produced TCR beta libraries over three nested multiplex PCR rounds. A C-beta reverse primer was combined with TRBV1-TRBV30 forward primers in the first two PCR rounds, and each round had about 10 cycles. MiXCR, applied by TCRdb to the multiplex PCR reads, yields one record per CDR3 protein. The sample lists fewer than 200,000 distinct CDR3 sequences, roughly 80% occurring once. Unsorted bulk tissue (roughly 19-30 mg) underwent RNA and DNA co-extraction. Specimen: tumor tissue from primary liver carcinoma. These receptors all come from a man between 35 and 55 years old with primary liver carcinoma and hepatitis B virus infection.

In its sample, this clonotype was seen once. Compared with germline, one end of the junction differs, possibly owing to a read error. The chain couples TRBV29-1 to TRBJ2-3; 8 bases fit TRBD1. Germline CDR1 SQVTM, CDR2 ANQGSEA. The CDR3 contains 14 residues. In DNA, the CDR3 is TGCTGCGTTTCCGGGACAGGAGCGTCAGATAGGCAGTATTTT. The encoded protein is CCVSGTGASDRQYF.

This clonotype turned up a few times. At one boundary the junction diverges from the germline segment, which might be a read error. This chain uses TRBV4-1 with TRBJ2-7, with 7 bases that match TRBD2. The CDR3 runs to 17 residues. Per germline, CDR1 MGHRA and CDR2 YSYEKL. The CDR3 region has the DNA TGCGCCGGCAGCCAGGAGAGGACTAGTGGGAGTGTTTACGAGCAGTACTTC. It is translated as CAGSQERTSGSVYEQYF.

Concerning this clonotype: A read error is likely, as this CDR3 ends without the conserved phenylalanine or tryptophan. This chain joins TRBV6-5 and TRBJ1-1; D gene unclear. The V gene's germline CDR1 is MNHEY and CDR2 SVGAGI. The CDR3 sequence is 13 residues long. CDR3 protein: CASSSRRNTEAFL. Here the CDR3 DNA reads TGTGCCAGCAGTTCGCGCAGGAACACTGAGGCTTTCCTT.

About this clonotype: A junction boundary mismatches the germline segment, possibly from a read error. The CDR3 here is CVGSEALLGGANTGELFF. The CDR3 nucleotides are TGTGTCGGCAGTGAAGCGCTTCTAGGTGGAGCGAACACCGGGGAACTGTTTTTT. The genes are TRBV6-1 and TRBJ2-2, with D perhaps matching TRBD2 (5 bases). Germline CDR1 is MNHNS and CDR2 is SASEGT. The CDR3 loop spans 18 amino acids.

Note on this clonotype: Sequence at one end of the junction differs from germline and may be a read error. V usage is TRBV29-1 and J usage is TRBJ1-1; D may be TRBD1 (5 bases). Germline V lookup: CDR1 SQVTM, CDR2 ANQGSEA. The CDR3 has 15 residues. CDR3 loop: CSASGGSDMNTEALF. The CDR3 nucleotides are TGCAGCGCATCGGGGGGGTCGGATATGAACACTGAAGCTCTCTTT.

Points on this clonotype: One end of the junction is discordant with germline, which a read error may explain. The chain recombines TRBV6-1 with TRBJ2-1; D is uncertain. The germline V gene has CDR1 MNHNS and CDR2 SASEGT. This CDR3 spans 17 amino acids. CDR3: CATSEEQGSFSYNEQFF. The CDR3 region has the DNA TGTGCCACCAGTGAAGAGCAAGGTAGCTTCTCGTACAATGAGCAGTTCTTC.

A word on this clonotype: At one of its ends the junction is not consistent with the germline gene, which may arise from a read error. The chain employs TRBV12-3 or TRBV12-4 and TRBJ1-5; D is possibly TRBD1 (6 bases). The CDR3 has 15 residues. The CDR3 reads CDSRFGIGGHQPQHF. CDR3 coding DNA: TGTGACAGCAGATTCGGGATAGGGGGTCATCAGCCCCAGCATTTT.

The rearrangement uses TRBV29-1 and TRBJ2-7, with D perhaps TRBD2 (5 bases). Trimming stripped 0 bases from V and 1 base from J, with 13 bases between. This CDR3 is built from 15 residues. Germline loops: CDR1 SQVTM, CDR2 ANQGSEA. The CDR3 spells CSVEDPGGRSYEQYF. The CDR3 DNA reads as TGCAGCGTTGAAGATCCTGGAGGTAGGTCCTACGAGCAGTACTTC.

On this clonotype itself: One end of the junction varies from germline; a read error may be responsible. This chain links TRBV11-2 with TRBJ2-1; 8 bases are shared with TRBD2. Germline-derived CDR1 and CDR2 are SGHAT and FQNNGV. The CDR3 runs to 17 residues. Written as DNA, the CDR3 is TGTGCCAGCAGTTTAGATGGGGGCGGGAGGTTCTACAATGAGCATTTCTTC. Residues: CASSLDGGGRFYNEHFF.

The chain uses TRBV5-1 and TRBJ1-1; D gene ambiguous. CDR1 and CDR2 (germline): SGHRS, YFSETQ. The V end lost 3 bases, the J end lost 1 base, and 16 bases lay between the germline ends. CDR3 length: 16 residues. CDR3 sequence: CASSSYLRETNTEAFF. The CDR3, as DNA: TGCGCCAGCAGCTCGTATCTTCGGGAGACGAACACTGAAGCTTTCTTT.

This clonotype has only one observation. The chain joins TRBV12-3 or TRBV12-4 to TRBJ2-1; TRBD1 agrees at 7 bases. The CDR3 is made up of 14 amino acids. The V segment lost 5 bases and the J segment 8 bases; nucleotides outside the gene matches: 9. This CDR3 reads CASSPQGQGDEQFF. CDR3 sequence (DNA): TGTGCCAGCAGTCCCCAGGGGCAGGGGGATGAGCAGTTCTTC.

The genes are TRBV11-1 and TRBJ1-6; D is unclear. The germline V and J ends were trimmed by 5 bases and 18 bases, with 20 bases remaining between them. The CDR3 covers 13 residues. Germline CDR1 reads SGHAT; CDR2 reads FQDESV (reference sequence). The CDR3 sequence: CASSLTLVSPHHF. The CDR3 region has the DNA TGTGCCAGCAGCCTGACACTTGTTTCACCTCACCACTTT.

J is TRBJ2-7 and V is TRBV29-1, with 8 bases aligning to TRBD1. Germline V gene sequence: CDR1 SQVTM, CDR2 ANQGSEA. CDR3 length equals 12 residues. The DNA of the CDR3 is TGCATCGTGCAGACAGGGGCCCACGAGCAGTACTTC. Translated, it gives CIVQTGAHEQYF.

This chain uses TRBV29-1 with TRBJ2-2, with D possibly being TRBD2 (5 bases). There are 15 residues in the CDR3. V gave up 4 bases and J gave up 5 bases, with 17 bases separating them. Germline V gene data show CDR1 as SQVTM and CDR2 as ANQGSEA. CDR3 bases: TGCAGCGTTGGTTTAAGGTCGGGGATGACCGGGGAGCTGTTTTTT. This gives the protein CSVGLRSGMTGELFF.

This clonotype was seen a single time. One end of the junction does not line up with germline, which may come from a read error. The CDR3 reads CVSSWASGRDNEQFF. The CDR3 nucleotides read TGTGTCAGCAGCTGGGCTAGCGGGAGGGACAATGAGCAGTTCTTC. This chain joins TRBV5-4 and TRBJ2-1, with TRBD2 matching over 12 bases. The CDR3 has 15 amino acids. Germline V gene data show CDR1 as SGHNT and CDR2 as YYREEE (reference sequence). Complete variable domain (other parts from reference TRBV5-4 and TRBJ2-1): ETGVTQSPTHLIKTRGQQVTLRCSSQSGHNTVSWYQQALGQGPQFIFQYYREEENGRGNFPPRFSGLQFPNYSSELNVNALELDDSALYLCVSSWASGRDNEQFFGPGTRLTVL.

About this clonotype itself: Germline is not matched at one junction end, which may reflect a read error. The CDR3: CVSKGKNYNEQFF. In nucleotides, the CDR3 is TGTGTCAGCAAGGGGAAAAACTACAATGAGCAGTTCTTC. The chain employs TRBV6-2 or TRBV6-3 and TRBJ2-1, with D maybe TRBD1 (5 bases). From germline, CDR1 is MNHEY and CDR2 SVGEGT. The CDR3 runs to 13 residues.

The chain combines TRBV29-1 with TRBJ2-3; D remains unclear. Germline V gives CDR1 SQVTM, CDR2 ANQGSEA. The germline V and J ends were trimmed by 6 bases and 10 bases, with 14 bases remaining between them. This CDR3 has 11 amino acids. CDR3 amino acids: CSVAGPAAQYF. In DNA form, the CDR3 reads TGCAGCGTCGCCGGGCCCGCAGCGCAGTATTTT.

As to this clonotype: A read error is possible here, since a much larger clone lies one base away. The gene calls are TRBV10-3 and TRBJ2-3, with D possibly TRBD2 on 6 matching bases. Germline CDR1 reads ENHRY; CDR2 reads SYGVKD. This CDR3 spans 15 amino acids. The V gene lost 4 bases and the J gene lost 2 bases, with 13 bases spanning the gap. The CDR3 DNA sequence: TGTGCCATCAGTGGAGCGAGCGGGTACACAGATACGCAGTATTTT. Translation: CAISGASGYTDTQYF.

The chain combines TRBV5-8 with TRBJ2-5; tentatively, D is TRBD2 (6 bases). With 5 bases removed from V and 4 bases from J, the gap between germline ends came to 15 bases. The CDR3 consists of 14 residues. The germline gives CDR1 SGHTS, CDR2 YDEGEE. The CDR3 spells CASSFGISGETQYF. For the CDR3, the DNA is TGTGCCAGCAGTTTCGGGATTAGCGGAGAGACCCAGTACTTC.

The chain couples TRBV4-2 to TRBJ2-5, with TRBD2 as a possible D gene (6 bases). Trimming shortened V by 4 bases and J by 4 bases, and 28 bases separated the two germline ends. The CDR3 is 19 residues long. Germline V gene lookup returns CDR1 LGHNA and CDR2 YNFKEQ. The CDR3 DNA reads as TGTGCCAGCAGCCCCAGTTGGACAAGCTTAGCGGCCTTAGGAGAGACCCAGTACTTC. This translates into CASSPSWTSLAALGETQYF.

This chain connects TRBV7-3 to TRBJ2-1, with TRBD2 matching over 12 bases. Germline lookup yields CDR1 SGHTA and CDR2 FQGTGA. The CDR3 totals 20 residues. V was clipped by 2 bases and J by 5 bases; unmatched bases: 16. CDR3 nucleotides: TGTGCCAGCAGCTTATCTAGCGGTCTAGCGGGAGGGCAGGACCACAATGAGCAGTTCTTC. It yields the protein CASSLSSGLAGGQDHNEQFF.